The rows below give T cell receptor beta chains drawn from one sample of a study of cytomegalovirus exposure and HLA in healthy donors. The data were produced by immunoSEQ multiplex PCR, yet TCRdb's version contains in-frame clones alone and is incomplete. The sample shows about 170,000 clones, around 73% of them seen only once. The sequenced material came from PBMCs. The origin of the receptors is a woman between 18 and 30 years old in good health and CMV-seropositive. The CDR3 runs from the conserved cysteine through the conserved F or W. A D gene is named only where the DNA matches it firmly. The size of a clone is reported for some rows only, either as once, few or many, or as a class for expanded clones.

CDR3nt | CDR3aa | d_gene | v_gene | abundance | j_gene
TGTGCCAGCTCACCAGGGGGACAGGGGTCCTACAATGAGCAGTTCTTC | CASSPGGQGSYNEQFF | TRBD1 | TRBV18 | few | TRBJ2-1
TGTGCCAGCAGCGTAGATGACAGACAGCCCCAGCATTTT | CASSVDDRQPQHF | - | TRBV9 | - | TRBJ1-5
TGTGCCAGTAGTATCCGGGACAGGGAACCCTACGAGCAGTACTTC | CASSIRDREPYEQYF | TRBD1 | TRBV19 | - | TRBJ2-7
TGCGCCAGCAGCTTTACTATCGACAGGGGGCAAGATGGCTACACCTTC | CASSFTIDRGQDGYTF | TRBD1 | TRBV5-1 | - | TRBJ1-2
TGTGCCAGCAGCTTGATTTACGGGACAGGGGATCAGCCCCAGCATTTT | CASSLIYGTGDQPQHF | TRBD1 | TRBV5-8 | - | TRBJ1-5
TGTGCCAGTAGTTTAGGACAGGGGAAACCTTCTGGAAACACCATATATTTT | CASSLGQGKPSGNTIYF | TRBD1 | TRBV19 | - | TRBJ1-3
TGCGCCAGCAGCTTGGAACACGGCGGCCAAGACACCATATATTTT | CASSLEHGGQDTIYF | - | TRBV5-1 | - | TRBJ1-3
TGTGCCAGCAGCTTAGTCAGGGGTTACACTGAAGCTTTCTTT | CASSLVRGYTEAFF | - | TRBV7-2 | few | TRBJ1-1
TGTGCCAGCAGCTTGGAACAGGGCACGGGCTACACCTTC | CASSLEQGTGYTF | - | TRBV5-6 | few | TRBJ1-2
TGTGCCATCGCCGGGGGAGACACAGATACGCAGTATTTT | CAIAGGDTDTQYF | - | TRBV10-3 | - | TRBJ2-3
TGTGCCAGCAGCTCCGACAGTAATGAGCAGTTCTTC | CASSSDSNEQFF | - | TRBV7-9 | - | TRBJ2-1
TGTGCCAGCAGCGTAGGGGAGCGGGGGGGCGCCGGGGAGCTGTTTTTT | CASSVGERGGAGELFF | TRBD2 | TRBV9 | - | TRBJ2-2
TGCGCCAGCAGCCAACAGGGGGGTAATCAGCCCCAGCATTTT | CASSQQGGNQPQHF | TRBD1 | TRBV4-1 | - | TRBJ1-5
TGCGCCAGCAGCCAAAACCTCTTCCAGAAGAACACTGAAGCTTTCTTT | CASSQNLFQKNTEAFF | - | TRBV4-3 | - | TRBJ1-1
TGTGCCAGTAGTCTTCGGACAGGGCGGGGAGAAAAACTGTTTTTT | CASSLRTGRGEKLFF | TRBD1 | TRBV19 | - | TRBJ1-4
TGTGCCAGCAGCTTCACTAGCGGGGGTAACAATGAGCAGTTCTTC | CASSFTSGGNNEQFF | TRBD2 | TRBV11-2 | - | TRBJ2-1
TGCGCCAGCAGCTTGCAGTTACAAGAGACCCAGTACTTC | CASSLQLQETQYF | - | TRBV5-1 | - | TRBJ2-5
TGTGCCAGCAAATCAGGGGATGGAAGCAATCAGCCCCAGCATTTT | CASKSGDGSNQPQHF | - | TRBV6-5 | - | TRBJ1-5
TGTGCCAGCAGTTCAAACCGACAGGTAGATTCACCCCTCCACTTT | CASSSNRQVDSPLHF | - | TRBV25-1 | - | TRBJ1-6
TGTGCCACCGGAGGGGCCACGCCTGGGACTAGAAATCAGGAGACCCAGTACTTC | CATGGATPGTRNQETQYF | TRBD2 | TRBV2 | - | TRBJ2-5
TGTGCCAGCAGTGAAGAACACAGGATTAACTATGGCTACACCTTC | CASSEEHRINYGYTF | - | TRBV6-1 | once | TRBJ1-2
TGTGCCAGTAGTTCCACTGACTTCCTTAGCACAGATACGCAGTATTTT | CASSSTDFLSTDTQYF | - | TRBV19 | few | TRBJ2-3
TGTGCCAGTAGCCTTCTTAGAGACAATGAGCAGTTCTTC | CASSLLRDNEQFF | - | TRBV19 | once | TRBJ2-1
TGTGCCAGCAGCCGAACCAACGGAGTCGGAGGCGGGGAGCTGTTTTTT | CASSRTNGVGGGELFF | - | TRBV5-4 | - | TRBJ2-2
TGCGCCAGCAGCCAGACAGGGAGCGGCCATAATTCACCCCTCCACTTT | CASSQTGSGHNSPLHF | TRBD1 | TRBV4-3 | - | TRBJ1-6
TGTGCCAGCAGCCTTGAGACGGCAGGGAACTCTGGCTACACCTTC | CASSLETAGNSGYTF | - | TRBV7-9 | - | TRBJ1-2
TGTGCCTGGAGTGTACAGCAGGGGGGCACCACCTATTCACCCCTCCACTTT | CAWSVQQGGTTYSPLHF | TRBD1 | TRBV30 | - | TRBJ1-6
TGTGCCAGCCTACTAGCGGGGGGGCCCGGGGAGCAGTTCTTC | CASLLAGGPGEQFF | TRBD2 | TRBV2 | - | TRBJ2-1
TGTGCCAGCAGCTCAACCGGGACACCGGTGCCCTATGGCTACACCTTC | CASSSTGTPVPYGYTF | - | TRBV7-3 | - | TRBJ1-2
TGTGCCAGCAGTGAGGAGGGACCCTATGTAGATACGCAGTATTTT | CASSEEGPYVDTQYF | - | TRBV2 | - | TRBJ2-3
TGTGCCAGCAGCTTAGATGTTGGGCCCAATTCACCCCTCCACTTT | CASSLDVGPNSPLHF | - | TRBV7-2 | - | TRBJ1-6
TGTGCCAGCAGTGTGACAGGGCAGGCTGGAAACACCATATATTTT | CASSVTGQAGNTIYF | TRBD1 | TRBV6-1 | once | TRBJ1-3
TGTGCCAGCAGCGCGACCGGGGGGGAATCCTATGGCTACACCTTC | CASSATGGESYGYTF | - | TRBV9 | few | TRBJ1-2
TGTGCCAGCAACATGAGGGACAGGGGGTTTTTCAATGAGCAGTTCTTC | CASNMRDRGFFNEQFF | TRBD1 | TRBV6-6 | - | TRBJ2-1
TGTGCCAGCGGAAGACAGGGAGACTCTGGAAACACCATATATTTT | CASGRQGDSGNTIYF | TRBD1 | TRBV27 | - | TRBJ1-3
TGTGCCAGCAACTGGGGAGGGACGACGAGCTCTGGAAACACCATATATTTT | CASNWGGTTSSGNTIYF | - | TRBV28 | - | TRBJ1-3
TGTGCCAGCAGCCCTAGTCGGGCTAGCGGGAGTAACGAAGAGACCCAGTACTTC | CASSPSRASGSNEETQYF | TRBD2 | TRBV7-2 | - | TRBJ2-5
TGTGCCAGCAGCCCCGGGGGAGACTATGGCTACACCTTC | CASSPGGDYGYTF | - | TRBV9 | - | TRBJ1-2
TGTGCCAGCAGCTCATTTGGCGGATTCTACGAGCAGTACTTC | CASSSFGGFYEQYF | - | TRBV5-6 | - | TRBJ2-7
TGTGCCAGTAGTATAGATCCGGCGGGGCTAGGAAGCGAGCAGTACTTC | CASSIDPAGLGSEQYF | - | TRBV19 | - | TRBJ2-7
TGTGCCAGCAGCGTTGCGGGGGGATATCTGGACACTGAAGCTTTCTTT | CASSVAGGYLDTEAFF | - | TRBV9 | - | TRBJ1-1
TGTGCCAGTACTACCGGGGGGTGGGCAGATCAGCCCCAGCATTTT | CASTTGGWADQPQHF | - | TRBV19 | - | TRBJ1-5
TGTGCCAGCAGTCCCGGGACAGGGACCGGCTACACCTTC | CASSPGTGTGYTF | TRBD1 | TRBV6-1 | few | TRBJ1-2
TGTGCCAGCAGCCGCCGGACTAGCGGGGGGGAGACCCAGTACTTC | CASSRRTSGGETQYF | TRBD2 | TRBV6-5 | - | TRBJ2-5
TGTGCCAGCAGTGATCGGGGTTCCATCAAAGGCGATGAAAAACTGTTTTTT | CASSDRGSIKGDEKLFF | - | TRBV6-4 | - | TRBJ1-4
TGTGCCAGCAGTCGCCGGGGGGGTAACTATGGCTACACCTTC | CASSRRGGNYGYTF | - | TRBV27 | - | TRBJ1-2
TGTGCCAGCAGCCCTAGGACTAGCGGGGGGGCCGCTGAGCAGTTCTTC | CASSPRTSGGAAEQFF | TRBD2 | TRBV7-2 | - | TRBJ2-1
TGCGCCAGCAGCTCTACCGGGACAGGTATATACGAGCAGTACTTC | CASSSTGTGIYEQYF | TRBD1 | TRBV4-1 | - | TRBJ2-7